The T cell receptor (beta chain) described here comes from a study of T cell repertoires in cytomegalovirus infection. The CDR3 covers 13 residues. V was pared by 2 bases and J by 15 bases, with 16 bases between. Germline V CDR1 and CDR2: MNHNY, SVGAGI (reference sequence). MiXCR, applied by TCRdb to the reads, yields one record per CDR3 protein. The sample has 450,000 to 550,000 distinct CDR3 sequences, 16% seen once; the top ten hold approximately 24%. V gene TRBV6-6 combines with J gene TRBJ1-4; no definite D call. The sequence came from a human donor in good health (CMV status not recorded). Some clones in this sample may be carry-over from other donors' samples. The sequenced sample was CD8+ T cells from PBMCs. The CDR3 reads CASSYPEGQDVFF. The CDR3 nucleotides are TGTGCCAGCAGTTACCCGGAAGGCCAGGATGTGTTTTTT.